This T cell receptor beta chain was obtained from a study of cytomegalovirus exposure and HLA in healthy donors. Profiled with immunoSEQ multiplex PCR; TCRdb holds only in-frame clones, not every one. The sample gives around 140,000 clones, about 91% of which show up once; 0.95% to 1.5% is in the top ten. This CDR3 has 15 amino acids. Sequencing input: PBMCs. The genes are TRBV21-1 and TRBJ1-1. TRBV21-1 is a known pseudogene. The receptor comes from a woman under 30 in good health and CMV-seronegative. Here the CDR3 DNA reads TGTGCCAGCAGCGGTCATGTCAGGGAGGACACTGAAGCTTTCTTT. Encoded protein: CASSGHVREDTEAFF.